What follows is one T cell receptor beta chain and its context. These data belong to a study of blood T cell repertoires in COVID-19. As for the study in general: Sites in the United States, Italy and Spain provided acute and convalescent COVID-19 samples.

Original data processing: How many nucleated cells were present was estimated from reference gene primer amplification. Generated by immunoSEQ multiplex PCR, the TCRdb table keeps only in-frame clones and is missing some. The V and J calls and clone size are taken from that table; D and trimming were inferred from the DNA. The sample includes tens of thousands of clones, 77% of them seen just once. Sequencing input: peripheral blood. This TCR was sampled from a woman in her seventies with acute or convalescent COVID-19.

In nucleotides, the CDR3 is TGTGCCAGCAGCTTGGTACTGACAGGGGGCGTCTATGGCTACACCTTC. It is translated as CASSLVLTGGVYGYTF. The V call is TRBV5-6, the J call TRBJ1-2; 10 bases are a match to TRBD1. The CDR3 has 16 amino acids. Germline V gene lookup returns CDR1 SGHDT and CDR2 YYEEEE. Trimming cost V 0 bases and J 4 bases; bases outside gene matches: 6.